This passage covers 27 T cell receptor beta chains from one sample sequenced in a study of shared clonotypes between healthy human individuals. The table came from immunoSEQ multiplex PCR; TCRdb's copy has only in-frame clones and leaves some out. The sample lists a few million clones, 93% seen once, with over 1.5% in the top ten. CD45RO-negative cells were positively selected for CCR7, leaving out terminally differentiated effector memory CD45RA+ cells. Sample: naive CD8+ T cells from PBMCs. These receptors all come from a man aged 18 to 35 in good health. Some clones in this sample may be carry-over from other donors' samples.

This clone appeared once. The V and J genes are TRBV6-1 and TRBJ2-7; D perhaps matches TRBD1 (5 bases). Germline V lookup: CDR1 MNHNS, CDR2 SASEGT. This CDR3 has 14 residues. V lost 3 bases and J lost 2, with 11 bases in between. CDR3 DNA sequence: TGTGCCAGCAGTGACTGGGTAGGGGCCTACGAGCAGTACTTC. Its translation: CASSDWVGAYEQYF.

This sequence joins TRBV7-9 and TRBJ2-5; D is ambiguous. The closer fit of TRBJ2-7 to the DNA end suggests the J call may be wrong. The germline V gene encodes CDR1 SEHNR and CDR2 FQNEAQ (reference sequence). This CDR3 is 14 amino acids long. The chain's CDR3 is CASGPVPLGDEQYF. CDR3 DNA: TGTGCCAGCGGCCCTGTACCCCTAGGCGACGAGCAGTACTTC.

This clone has more than one count but fewer than ten. The J gene is TRBJ1-1, the V gene TRBV2, with D possibly matching TRBD1 (6 bases). CDR1 is SNHLY, CDR2 FYNNEI, per germline. Trimming removed 7 bases from V and 6 bases from J, with 6 bases in between. This CDR3 has 10 amino acids. This CDR3 is CASNRAEAFF. CDR3 bases: TGTGCCAGCAACAGGGCTGAAGCTTTCTTT.

The rearrangement uses TRBV5-1 and TRBJ2-1, with a possible D match to TRBD2 (6 bases). Germline CDR1 is SGHRS and CDR2 is YFSETQ. The CDR3 extends over 11 amino acids. Trimming took off 2 bases at V and 10 bases at J, with 7 bases between the two ends. Here the CDR3 reads CASSFAGEQFF. The CDR3 bases are TGCGCCAGCAGCTTCGCGGGAGAGCAGTTCTTC. Together with reference TRBV5-1 and TRBJ2-1, the CDR3 gives the full variable domain: KAGVTQTPRYLIKTRGQQVTLSCSPISGHRSVSWYQQTPGQGLQFLFEYFSETQRNKGNFPGRFSGRQFSNSRSEMNVSTLELGDSALYLCASSFAGEQFFGPGTRLTVL.

The chain combines TRBV4-1 with TRBJ2-3; D uncertain. The V gene lost 4 bases and the J gene lost 5 bases, with 10 bases spanning the gap. This CDR3 spans 13 amino acids. The germline CDR1 and CDR2 sequences are MGHRA and YSYEKL. The CDR3, as DNA: TGCGCCAGCAGCCCGCTGTTGAAAGATACGCAGTATTTT. It codes for CASSPLLKDTQYF.

The CDR3 reads CSVEESPGRVTNEQFF. CDR3 bases: TGCAGCGTTGAAGAGTCACCCGGGAGAGTTACCAATGAGCAGTTCTTC. The rearrangement joins TRBV29-1 to TRBJ2-1, with D possibly matching TRBD2 (6 bases). In germline, CDR1 is SQVTM, CDR2 ANQGSEA. Trimming took off 0 bases at V and 6 bases at J, with 18 bases between the two ends. The CDR3 extends over 16 amino acids.

The chain carries TRBV29-1 and TRBJ2-7; D is unclear. This CDR3 has 17 amino acids. Trimming pared 0 bases from V and 6 bases from J, leaving 24 bases between. CDR1 SQVTM and CDR2 ANQGSEA come from the germline V gene. CDR3 in DNA: TGCAGCGTTGAAGAAGGTCCAGGTCCTTCCGTGATCTCCGAGCAGTACTTC. Translating it yields CSVEEGPGPSVISEQYF.

This clone has just a few counts. The gene calls are TRBV27 and TRBJ1-5; D unclear. V lost 6 bases, J lost 0 bases, and 9 bases lay in between. The CDR3 has 14 amino acids. The germline V gene encodes CDR1 MNHEY and CDR2 SMNVEV (reference sequence). The CDR3 region is CASSPVYSNQPQHF. For the CDR3, the DNA is TGTGCCAGCAGCCCCGTTTATAGCAATCAGCCCCAGCATTTT.

The genes are TRBV27 and TRBJ1-2, with D perhaps TRBD1 (6 bases). The germline V gene has CDR1 MNHEY and CDR2 SMNVEV (reference sequence). The V and J ends lost 4 bases and 4 bases respectively, with 10 bases between them. The CDR3 runs to 13 residues. This CDR3 reads CASSSRQAYGYTF. CDR3 bases: TGTGCCAGCAGTTCCCGACAGGCCTATGGCTACACCTTC.

This clone appeared once. This rearrangement joins TRBV14 to TRBJ2-5; D is perhaps TRBD1 (6 bases). Trimming pared 4 bases from V and 6 bases from J, leaving 15 bases between. This CDR3 has 14 residues. CDR1 and CDR2 from the germline V gene are SGHDN and FVKESK. CDR3 sequence: CASSPENDRKTQYF. The DNA for the CDR3 is TGTGCCAGCAGCCCGGAAAACGACAGGAAGACCCAGTACTTC. Complete variable domain (other parts from reference TRBV14 and TRBJ2-5): EAGVTQFPSHSVIEKGQTVTLRCDPISGHDNLYWYRRVMGKEIKFLLHFVKESKQDESGMPNNRFLAERTGGTYSTLKVQPAELEDSGVYFCASSPENDRKTQYFGPGTRLLVL.

The chain joins TRBV5-4 to TRBJ1-2, with 7 bases fitting TRBD1. The V and J ends lost 5 bases and 5 bases, in that order; junction bases with no gene match: 18. This CDR3 contains 17 residues. Germline V gene data show CDR1 as SGHNT and CDR2 as YYREEE (reference sequence). The CDR3 region is CASSFGPAGGGLYGYTF. CDR3 bases: TGTGCCAGCAGTTTTGGCCCTGCAGGGGGGGGACTATATGGCTACACCTTC. The full variable domain, rest sourced from reference TRBV5-4 and TRBJ1-2, is ETGVTQSPTHLIKTRGQQVTLRCSSQSGHNTVSWYQQALGQGPQFIFQYYREEENGRGNFPPRFSGLQFPNYSSELNVNALELDDSALYLCASSFGPAGGGLYGYTFGSGTRLTVV.

The chain carries TRBV7-9 and TRBJ2-7; TRBD1 matches at 7 bases. Germline CDR1 reads SEHNR; CDR2 reads FQNEAQ (reference sequence). V trimming: 5 bases; J trimming: 6 bases; junction bases outside the gene matches: 10. This CDR3 comprises 14 residues. This CDR3 reads CASSPTPQGSEQYF. CDR3 sequence (DNA): TGTGCCAGCAGCCCAACCCCACAGGGGTCCGAGCAGTACTTC.

The J gene is TRBJ1-1, the V gene TRBV9, with a possible D match to TRBD1 (5 bases). Trimming shortened V by 0 bases and J by 6 bases, and 18 bases separated the two germline ends. CDR3 length: 16 residues. The germline V gene has CDR1 SGDLS and CDR2 YYNGEE. The CDR3 DNA reads TGTGCCAGCAGCGTAGGTGTGGGACTTGAGTACGCTGAAGCTTTCTTT. It translates to CASSVGVGLEYAEAFF.

The chain carries TRBV4-1 and TRBJ2-6; D is uncertain. The germline V gene has CDR1 MGHRA and CDR2 YSYEKL. The CDR3 is 14 residues long. The V and J ends lost 3 bases and 4 bases respectively, with 7 bases between them. CDR3 in amino acids: CASSHSLGANVLTF. The CDR3 DNA is TGCGCCAGCAGCCATTCTCTCGGGGCCAACGTCCTGACTTTC.

V and J are TRBV6-6 and TRBJ2-7; 9 bases are shared with TRBD1. V was pared by 2 bases and J by 0 bases, with 5 bases of the junction left unmatched. CDR3 length: 16 residues. Germline CDR1 is MNHNY and CDR2 is SVGAGI (reference sequence). The CDR3 sequence is CASSYGTGLSSYEQYF. DNA for the CDR3: TGTGCCAGCAGTTACGGGACAGGGCTGAGCTCCTACGAGCAGTACTTC.

This chain uses TRBV13 with TRBJ1-1; D is possibly TRBD1 (5 bases). The CDR3 is 16 residues long. Germline V lookup: CDR1 PRHDT, CDR2 FYEKMQ (reference sequence). V gave up 0 bases and J gave up 5 bases, with 16 bases separating them. DNA for the CDR3: TGTGCCAGCAGCTTAGGAGGGGAGGGGCGGAGGACTGAAGCTTTCTTT. Protein product: CASSLGGEGRRTEAFF.

The rearrangement links TRBV9 to TRBJ1-5, with D unresolved. Trimming stripped 2 bases from V and 2 bases from J, with 17 bases between. In germline, CDR1 is SGDLS, CDR2 YYNGEE. CDR3 length: 17 amino acids. CDR3 protein: CASSVGPNIPGNQPQHF. The CDR3 coding sequence is TGTGCCAGCAGCGTCGGACCGAACATTCCTGGCAATCAGCCCCAGCATTTT.

The chain has TRBV6-5 and TRBJ1-1, with D possibly matching TRBD1 (6 bases). V was clipped by 6 bases and J by 6 bases, with 17 bases between them. CDR1 MNHEY and CDR2 SVGAGI come from the germline V gene. The CDR3 length is 14 residues. The CDR3 coding sequence is TGTGCCAGCAGCGTAGCCCGACAGGTAGCTGAAGCTTTCTTT. Protein sequence: CASSVARQVAEAFF.

The chain joins TRBV6-5 to TRBJ2-1; the D is unclear. V shed 0 bases and J shed 3 bases, with 6 bases lying between them. CDR3 length: 14 amino acids. The germline CDR1 and CDR2 sequences are MNHEY and SVGAGI. DNA of the CDR3: TGTGCCAGCAGTTACTCGCATAGCTACAATGAGCAGTTCTTC. This gives the protein CASSYSHSYNEQFF.

The V and J genes are TRBV9 and TRBJ2-1; 10 nucleotides match TRBD2. The CDR3 loop spans 16 amino acids. The germline gives CDR1 SGDLS, CDR2 YYNGEE. After removal of 0 bases from V and 6 bases from J, the junction contained 6 bases not matched to a gene. The CDR3 sequence is CASSVEGSGRFNEQFF. CDR3 in DNA: TGTGCCAGCAGCGTAGAAGGTAGCGGGAGGTTCAATGAGCAGTTCTTC.

This clone was detected only once. This chain links TRBV25-1 with TRBJ2-4; TRBD2 matches at 7 bases. V dropped 0 bases and J dropped 2; count of bases not matched to a gene: 4. The CDR3 totals 16 residues. Per germline, CDR1 MGHDK and CDR2 SYGVNS. CDR3 DNA: TGTGCCAGCAGTGAATATGGGGAGGGAACCAAAAACATTCAGTACTTC. It is translated as CASSEYGEGTKNIQYF.

The chain links TRBV27 to TRBJ2-1, with D unclear. Germline CDR1 reads MNHEY; CDR2 reads SMNVEV (reference sequence). The CDR3 covers 14 residues. V gave up 4 bases and J gave up 3 bases, with 10 bases separating them. The DNA for the CDR3 is TGTGCCAGCAGTTCCTCGGAGAACTACAATGAGCAGTTCTTC. Protein: CASSSSENYNEQFF.

The table lists this clone with a few counts. The rearrangement links TRBV6-5 to TRBJ1-1; D is ambiguous. V was trimmed by 2 bases and J by 0 bases, leaving 10 bases between them. In germline, CDR1 is MNHEY, CDR2 SVGAGI. The CDR3 spans 15 residues. The DNA of the CDR3 is TGTGCCAGCAGTTACGCCCCCTTGATGAACACTGAAGCTTTCTTT. Amino acid sequence: CASSYAPLMNTEAFF.

This rearrangement joins TRBV4-1 to TRBJ2-1, with TRBD2 matching over 10 bases. Germline CDR1 reads MGHRA; CDR2 reads YSYEKL. With V trimmed by 2 bases and J by 7 bases, 8 bases remained unmatched. This CDR3 spans 16 amino acids. CDR3 sequence: CASSQFPSGSLNEQFF. CDR3 bases: TGCGCCAGCAGCCAATTTCCTAGCGGGAGTTTGAATGAGCAGTTCTTC.

V usage is TRBV5-1 and J usage is TRBJ1-4; a weak D match, TRBD1 (5 bases). The CDR3 contains 17 residues. Trimming removed 0 bases at V and 2 bases at J, with 14 bases between. Germline lookup yields CDR1 SGHRS and CDR2 YFSETQ. The CDR3 loop reads CASSLGQGIRTNEKLFF. CDR3 in DNA: TGCGCCAGCAGCTTGGGGCAGGGAATCCGCACTAATGAAAAACTGTTTTTT.

This clone has only a few counts. The chain uses TRBV4-1 and TRBJ2-2; D ambiguous. There are 16 residues in the CDR3. V lost 1 base and J lost 5, with 14 bases in between. Germline CDR1 MGHRA, CDR2 YSYEKL. The CDR3 nucleotides are TGCGCCAGCAGCCAAGGTTCCTACCCCGGAACCGGGGAGCTGTTTTTT. Encoded protein: CASSQGSYPGTGELFF.

This clone was counted a single time. This rearrangement joins TRBV5-6 to TRBJ1-6; D perhaps matches TRBD1 (5 bases). The CDR3 has 14 residues. The V gene lost 0 bases and the J gene lost 10 bases, with 11 bases spanning the gap. Germline V gene sequence: CDR1 SGHDT, CDR2 YYEEEE. The CDR3 DNA reads TGTGCCAGCAGCTTGGTATCTGGGGCCTCACCCCTCCACTTT. It encodes CASSLVSGASPLHF.